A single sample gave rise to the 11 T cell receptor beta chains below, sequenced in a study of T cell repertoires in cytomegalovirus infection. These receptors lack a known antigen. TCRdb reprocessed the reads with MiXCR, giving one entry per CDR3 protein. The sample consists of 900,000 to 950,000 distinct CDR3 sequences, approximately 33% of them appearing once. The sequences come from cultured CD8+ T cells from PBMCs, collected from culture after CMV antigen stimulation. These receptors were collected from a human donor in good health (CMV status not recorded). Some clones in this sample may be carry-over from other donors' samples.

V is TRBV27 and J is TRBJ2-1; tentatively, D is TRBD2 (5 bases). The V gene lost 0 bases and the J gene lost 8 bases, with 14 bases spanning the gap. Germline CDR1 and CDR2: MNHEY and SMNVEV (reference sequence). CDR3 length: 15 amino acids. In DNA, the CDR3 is TGTGCCAGCAGTTTATCCCAAAATCTGAGGGATGAGCAGTTCTTC. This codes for CASSLSQNLRDEQFF.

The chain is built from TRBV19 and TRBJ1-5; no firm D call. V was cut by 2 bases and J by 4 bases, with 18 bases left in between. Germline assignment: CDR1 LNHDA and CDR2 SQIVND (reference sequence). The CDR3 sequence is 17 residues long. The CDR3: CASSIPSYVGGNQPQHF. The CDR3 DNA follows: TGTGCCAGTAGTATACCGTCTTACGTGGGAGGGAATCAGCCCCAGCATTTT.

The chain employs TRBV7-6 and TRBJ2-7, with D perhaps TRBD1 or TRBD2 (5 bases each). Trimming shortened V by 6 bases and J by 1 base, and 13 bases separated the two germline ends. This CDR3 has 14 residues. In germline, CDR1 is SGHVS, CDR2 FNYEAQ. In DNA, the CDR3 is TGTGCCAGCAGTCCGGTAGGGGAGTCCTACGAGCAGTACGTC. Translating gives CASSPVGESYEQYV.

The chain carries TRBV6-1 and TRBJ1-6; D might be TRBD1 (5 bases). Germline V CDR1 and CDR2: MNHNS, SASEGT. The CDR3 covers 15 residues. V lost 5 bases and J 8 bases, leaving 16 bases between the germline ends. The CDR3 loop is CASSQRDGRYSPLHF. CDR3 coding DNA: TGTGCCAGCAGTCAACGGGACGGGAGATATTCACCCCTCCACTTT.

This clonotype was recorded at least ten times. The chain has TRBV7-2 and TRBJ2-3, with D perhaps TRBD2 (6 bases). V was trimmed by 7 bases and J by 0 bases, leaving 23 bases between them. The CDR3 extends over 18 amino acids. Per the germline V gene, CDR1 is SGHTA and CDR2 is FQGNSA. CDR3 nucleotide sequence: TGTGCCAGCACCCCGTGGGACTTCCCCCCATGGAGCACAGATACGCAGTATTTT. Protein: CASTPWDFPPWSTDTQYF.

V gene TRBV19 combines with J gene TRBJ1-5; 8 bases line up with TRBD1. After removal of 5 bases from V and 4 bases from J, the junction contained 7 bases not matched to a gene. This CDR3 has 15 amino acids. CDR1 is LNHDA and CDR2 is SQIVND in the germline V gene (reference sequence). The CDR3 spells CASSQGQGWNQPQHF. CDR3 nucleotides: TGTGCCAGTAGTCAAGGACAGGGATGGAATCAGCCCCAGCATTTT. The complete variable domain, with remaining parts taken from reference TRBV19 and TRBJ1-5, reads DGGITQSPKYLFRKEGQNVTLSCEQNLNHDAMYWYRQDPGQGLRLIYYSQIVNDFQKGDIAEGYSVSREKKESFPLTVTSAQKNPTAFYLCASSQGQGWNQPQHFGDGTRLSIL.

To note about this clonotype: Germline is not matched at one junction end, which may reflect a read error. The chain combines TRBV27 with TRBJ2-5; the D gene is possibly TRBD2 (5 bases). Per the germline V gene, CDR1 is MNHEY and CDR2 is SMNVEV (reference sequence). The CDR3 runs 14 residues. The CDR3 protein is CASMSRRQWETRYF. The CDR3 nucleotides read TGTGCCAGCATGTCAAGGCGTCAGTGGGAGACCCGGTACTTC.

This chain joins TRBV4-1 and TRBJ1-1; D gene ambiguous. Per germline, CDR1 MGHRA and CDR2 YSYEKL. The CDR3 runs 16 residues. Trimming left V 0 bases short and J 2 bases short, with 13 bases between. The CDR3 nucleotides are TGCGCCAGCAGCCAAGAAAGTGGTACAGTTAACACTGAAGCTTTCTTT. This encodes CASSQESGTVNTEAFF.

In DNA, the CDR3 is TGTGCCTGTTGGCAGGGGCCAAACTATGGCTACACCTTC. It translates to CACWQGPNYGYTF. The rearrangement uses TRBV27 and TRBJ1-2, with D maybe TRBD1 (6 bases). Per the germline V gene, CDR1 is MNHEY and CDR2 is SMNVEV (reference sequence). V lost 11 bases to trimming and J lost 2 bases, with 15 bases between them. This CDR3 contains 13 residues.

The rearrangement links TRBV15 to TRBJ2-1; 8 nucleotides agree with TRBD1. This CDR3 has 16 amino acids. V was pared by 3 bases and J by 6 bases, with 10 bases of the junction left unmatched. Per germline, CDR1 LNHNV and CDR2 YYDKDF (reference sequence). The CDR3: CATSSLRGQPSNEQFF. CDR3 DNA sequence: TGTGCCACCAGCAGCCTCAGGGGGCAACCGTCCAATGAGCAGTTCTTC. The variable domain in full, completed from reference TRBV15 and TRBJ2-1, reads DAMVIQNPRYQVTQFGKPVTLSCSQTLNHNVMYWYQQKSSQAPKLLFHYYDKDFNNEADTPDNFQSRRPNTSFCFLDIRSPGLGDTAMYLCATSSLRGQPSNEQFFGPGTRLTVL.

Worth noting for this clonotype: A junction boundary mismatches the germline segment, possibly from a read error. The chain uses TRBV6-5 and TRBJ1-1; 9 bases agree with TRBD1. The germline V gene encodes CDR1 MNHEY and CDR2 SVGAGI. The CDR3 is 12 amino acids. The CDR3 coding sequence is TGTGTCAGCGGGACAGGGACGCTTGAAGCTTTCTTT. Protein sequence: CVSGTGTLEAFF.